This TCR beta chain was found in a study of OX40 agonist ivuxolimab in advanced cancers. Study overall: The patients' treatment was ivuxolimab, an agonistic anti-OX40 (CD134) antibody.

Profiled with immunoSEQ multiplex PCR; TCRdb holds only in-frame clones, not every one. The sample lists about 85,000 clones, 65% to 90% seen once, with less than 2% in the top ten. Study observations and caveats: By week 6 at 0.1 to 3.0 mg/kg, blood CD4+ and CD8+ T cells had expanded clonally.

Points on this clone: Its specificity is unknown.

The sequence was collected from an adult with an advanced solid tumor such as melanoma, head and neck, liver or kidney cancer. This material consisted of CD4+ or CD8+ T cells sorted from blood, taken in a trial of the OX40 agonist ivuxolimab.

CDR3 bases: TGTGCCAGCAGTGACCGGGGGCGAAGCTATGGCTACACCTTC. This codes for CASSDRGRSYGYTF. The chain recombines TRBV4-2 with TRBJ1-2, with D possibly being TRBD1 (6 bases). Germline assignment: CDR1 LGHNA and CDR2 YNFKEQ. The V end was cut by 6 bases, the J end by 4 bases, with 15 bases between. The CDR3 is 14 amino acids.